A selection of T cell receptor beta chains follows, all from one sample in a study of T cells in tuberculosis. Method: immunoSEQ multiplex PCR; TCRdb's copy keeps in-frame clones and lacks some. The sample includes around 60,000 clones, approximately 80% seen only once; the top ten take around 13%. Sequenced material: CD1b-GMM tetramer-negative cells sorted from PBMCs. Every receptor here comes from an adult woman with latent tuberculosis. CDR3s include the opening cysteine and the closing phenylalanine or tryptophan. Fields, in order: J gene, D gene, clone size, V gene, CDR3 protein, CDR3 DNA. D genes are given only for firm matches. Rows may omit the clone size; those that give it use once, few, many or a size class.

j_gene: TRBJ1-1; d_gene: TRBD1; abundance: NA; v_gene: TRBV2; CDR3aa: CASSAGRRQGRPEAFF; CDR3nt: TGTGCCAGCAGTGCCGGTCGAAGACAGGGGAGGCCTGAAGCTTTCTTT
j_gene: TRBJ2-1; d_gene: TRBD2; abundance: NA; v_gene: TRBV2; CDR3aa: CASSPQAGGRGEQFF; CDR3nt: TGTGCCAGCAGTCCCCAAGCGGGGGGTCGGGGCGAGCAGTTCTTC
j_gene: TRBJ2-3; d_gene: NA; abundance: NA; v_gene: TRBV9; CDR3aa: CASSVGGVSTDTQYF; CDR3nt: TGTGCCAGCAGCGTAGGGGGGGTCAGCACAGATACGCAGTATTTT
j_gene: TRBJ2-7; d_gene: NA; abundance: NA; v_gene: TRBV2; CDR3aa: CASSFLGTPSPYEQYF; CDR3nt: TGTGCCAGCAGCTTTTTGGGGACACCGTCCCCTTACGAGCAGTACTTC
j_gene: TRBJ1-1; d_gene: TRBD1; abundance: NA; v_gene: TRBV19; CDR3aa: CASSGQGGTEAFF; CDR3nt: TGTGCCAGTAGTGGACAGGGCGGCACTGAAGCTTTCTTT
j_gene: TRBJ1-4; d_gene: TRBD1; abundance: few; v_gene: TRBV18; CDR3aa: CASSKDRGYVEKLFF; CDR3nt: TGTGCCAGCTCGAAGGACAGGGGATACGTGGAAAAACTGTTTTTT
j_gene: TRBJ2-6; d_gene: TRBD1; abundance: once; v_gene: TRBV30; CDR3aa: CAWSRTGGAGPGANVLTF; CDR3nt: TGTGCCTGGAGTAGGACAGGGGGCGCTGGCCCTGGGGCCAACGTCCTGACTTTC
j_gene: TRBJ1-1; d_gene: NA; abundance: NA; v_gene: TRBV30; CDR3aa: CAWSQTVMNTEAFF; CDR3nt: TGTGCCTGGAGCCAGACAGTAATGAACACTGAAGCTTTCTTT
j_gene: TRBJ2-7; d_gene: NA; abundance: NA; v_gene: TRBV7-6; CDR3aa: CASSLGETYEQYF; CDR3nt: TGTGCCAGCAGCTTAGGTGAGACCTACGAGCAGTACTTC
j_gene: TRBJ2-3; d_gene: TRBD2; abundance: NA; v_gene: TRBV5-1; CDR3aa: CASRELAGVGTDTQYF; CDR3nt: TGCGCCAGCAGGGAACTAGCGGGAGTGGGAACAGATACGCAGTATTTT
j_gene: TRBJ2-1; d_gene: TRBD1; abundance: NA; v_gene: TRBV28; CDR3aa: CASSPSAGQGFSNEQFF; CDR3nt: TGTGCCAGCTCCCCCTCAGCGGGACAGGGGTTCTCCAATGAGCAGTTCTTC
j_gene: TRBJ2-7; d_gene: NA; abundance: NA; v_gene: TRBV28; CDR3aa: CASSLPLDEQYF; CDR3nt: TGTGCCAGCAGCCTTCCCTTAGACGAGCAGTACTTC
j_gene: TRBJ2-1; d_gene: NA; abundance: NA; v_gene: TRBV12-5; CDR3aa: CASGSRGRNEQFF; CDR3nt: TGTGCTAGTGGCTCGAGGGGGAGAAATGAGCAGTTCTTC
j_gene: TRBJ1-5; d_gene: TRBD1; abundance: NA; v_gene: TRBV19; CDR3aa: CASTPPWTGINQPQHF; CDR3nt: TGTGCCAGTACCCCCCCTTGGACAGGGATAAATCAGCCCCAGCATTTT
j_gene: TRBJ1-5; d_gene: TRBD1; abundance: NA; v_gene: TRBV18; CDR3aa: CASSPFGTVNSNQPQHF; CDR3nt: TGTGCCAGCTCACCATTTGGGACAGTCAATAGCAATCAGCCCCAGCATTTT
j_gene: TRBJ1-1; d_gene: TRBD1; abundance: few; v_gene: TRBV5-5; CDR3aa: CASSLGGTGGAVMAFF; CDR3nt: TGTGCCAGCAGCTTGGGAGGCACAGGGGGTGCCGTCATGGCTTTCTTT
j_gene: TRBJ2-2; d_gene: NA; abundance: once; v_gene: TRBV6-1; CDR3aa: CASSYSSNTGELFF; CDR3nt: TGTGCCAGCAGTTATTCGTCGAACACCGGGGAGCTGTTTTTT
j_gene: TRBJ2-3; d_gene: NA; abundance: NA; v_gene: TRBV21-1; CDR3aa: CASCEVGESDTQYF; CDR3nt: TGTGCCAGCTGCGAAGTGGGAGAGTCTGATACGCAGTATTTT
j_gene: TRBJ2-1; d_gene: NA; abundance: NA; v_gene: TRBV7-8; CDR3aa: CASSLDRSHNEQFF; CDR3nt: TGTGCCAGCAGCTTAGACAGATCCCACAATGAGCAGTTCTTC
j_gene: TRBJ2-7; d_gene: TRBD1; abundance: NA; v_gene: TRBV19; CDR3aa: CASSLTGGSYEQYF; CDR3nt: TGTGCCAGTAGCCTGACAGGGGGATCCTACGAGCAGTACTTC
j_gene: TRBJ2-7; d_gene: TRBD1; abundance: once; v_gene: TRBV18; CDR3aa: CASSPRQGPAYEQYF; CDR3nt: TGTGCCAGCTCACCACGACAGGGGCCCGCCTACGAGCAGTACTTC
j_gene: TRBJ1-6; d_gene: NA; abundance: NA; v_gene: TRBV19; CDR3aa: CASSEGESFYNSPLHF; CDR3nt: TGTGCCAGTAGTGAAGGGGAATCCTTCTATAATTCACCCCTCCACTTT
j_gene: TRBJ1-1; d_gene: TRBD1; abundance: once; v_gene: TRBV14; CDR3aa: CASSRQGEAFF; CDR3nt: TGTGCCAGCAGTCGACAGGGTGAAGCTTTCTTT
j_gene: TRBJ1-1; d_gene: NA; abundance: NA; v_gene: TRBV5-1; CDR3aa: CASSLKHTNTEAFF; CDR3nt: TGCGCCAGCAGCTTGAAACACACGAACACTGAAGCTTTCTTT
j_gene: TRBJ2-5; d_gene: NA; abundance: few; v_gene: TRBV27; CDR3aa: CASSLSAAGETQYF; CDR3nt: TGTGCCAGCAGTTTATCGGCGGCCGGTGAGACCCAGTACTTC
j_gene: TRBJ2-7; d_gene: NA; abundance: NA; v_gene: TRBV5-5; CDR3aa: CASSLSWASSYEQYF; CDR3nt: TGTGCCAGCAGCTTGTCCTGGGCGAGCTCCTACGAGCAGTACTTC
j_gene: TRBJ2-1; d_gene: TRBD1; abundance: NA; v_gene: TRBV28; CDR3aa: CASTSPGQVYNEQFF; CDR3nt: TGTGCCAGCACCTCTCCGGGACAGGTTTACAATGAGCAGTTCTTC
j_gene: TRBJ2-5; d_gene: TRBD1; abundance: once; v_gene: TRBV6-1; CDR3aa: CASRDRGRGEQYF; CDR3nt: TGTGCCAGCAGGGACAGGGGCCGGGGGGAGCAGTACTTC
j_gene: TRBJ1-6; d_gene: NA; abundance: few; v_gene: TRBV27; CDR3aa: CASRPIQGNSPLHF; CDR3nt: TGTGCCAGCAGGCCGATCCAGGGTAATTCACCCCTCCACTTT
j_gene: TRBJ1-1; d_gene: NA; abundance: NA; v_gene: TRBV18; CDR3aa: CASSLGVNTEAFF; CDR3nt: TGTGCCAGCTCACTAGGGGTGAACACTGAAGCTTTCTTT
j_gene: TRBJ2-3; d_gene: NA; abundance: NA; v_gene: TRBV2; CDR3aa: CASRAYGGTDTQYF; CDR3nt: TGTGCCAGCAGAGCCTACGGGGGCACAGATACGCAGTATTTT
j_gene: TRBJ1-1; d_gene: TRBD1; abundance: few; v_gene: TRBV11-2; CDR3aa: CASSSGQGLNTEAFF; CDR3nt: TGTGCCAGCAGCTCCGGACAGGGACTGAACACTGAAGCTTTCTTT
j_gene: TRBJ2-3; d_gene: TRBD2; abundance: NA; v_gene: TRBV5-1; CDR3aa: CASSLRGLAQDTQYF; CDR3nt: TGCGCCAGCAGCTTGAGGGGACTAGCGCAAGATACGCAGTATTTT
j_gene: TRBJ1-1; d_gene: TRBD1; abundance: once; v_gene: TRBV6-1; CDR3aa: CASSERVAQGTAEAFF; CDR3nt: TGTGCCAGCAGTGAGAGGGTAGCACAGGGGACGGCTGAAGCTTTCTTT
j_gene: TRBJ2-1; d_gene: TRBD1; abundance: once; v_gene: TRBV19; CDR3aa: CASSIPPLGTGGRGRQFF; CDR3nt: TGTGCCAGTAGTATCCCACCTCTCGGGACAGGGGGCCGTGGGCGGCAGTTCTTC
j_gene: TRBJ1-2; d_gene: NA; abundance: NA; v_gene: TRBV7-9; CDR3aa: CASSFDQGGYTF; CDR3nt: TGTGCCAGCAGCTTCGATCAGGGGGGCTACACCTTC
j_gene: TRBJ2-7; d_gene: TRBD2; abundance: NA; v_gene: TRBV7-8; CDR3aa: CASSWGGEQYF; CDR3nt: TGTGCCAGCAGCTGGGGGGGCGAGCAGTACTTC
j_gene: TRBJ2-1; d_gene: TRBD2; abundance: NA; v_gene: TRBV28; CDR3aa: CASQGLAGGRSYNEQFF; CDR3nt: TGTGCCAGCCAGGGACTAGCGGGAGGGCGCTCCTACAATGAGCAGTTCTTC
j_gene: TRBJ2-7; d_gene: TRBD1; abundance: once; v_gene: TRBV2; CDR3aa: CASSPPGGEYEQYF; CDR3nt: TGTGCCAGCAGTCCACCAGGGGGCGAATACGAGCAGTACTTC
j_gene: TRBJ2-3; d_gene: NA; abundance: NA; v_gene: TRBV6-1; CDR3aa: CASSPNYGDTQYF; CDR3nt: TGTGCCAGCAGTCCCAATTACGGAGATACGCAGTATTTT
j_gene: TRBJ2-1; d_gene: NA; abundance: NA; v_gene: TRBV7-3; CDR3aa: CASSLGWLGLNEQFF; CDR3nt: TGTGCCAGCAGCTTAGGGTGGTTGGGGCTCAATGAGCAGTTCTTC
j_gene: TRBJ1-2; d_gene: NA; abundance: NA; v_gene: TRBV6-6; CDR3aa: CASSYSMTGPRGYTF; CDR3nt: TGTGCCAGCAGTTACTCGATGACAGGCCCTCGGGGCTACACCTTC
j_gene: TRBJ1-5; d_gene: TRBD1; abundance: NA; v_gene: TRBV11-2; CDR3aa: CASSPTGVSNQPQHF; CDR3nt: TGTGCCAGCAGCCCCACAGGGGTTAGCAATCAGCCCCAGCATTTT
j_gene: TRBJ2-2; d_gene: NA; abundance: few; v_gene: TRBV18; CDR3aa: CASSGTTGTGELFF; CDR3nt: TGTGCCAGCTCAGGCACAACAGGGACCGGGGAGCTGTTTTTT
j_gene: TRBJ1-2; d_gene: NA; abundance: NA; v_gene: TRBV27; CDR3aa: CATKTSGPVDGYTF; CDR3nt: TGTGCCACAAAGACATCAGGGCCGGTGGATGGCTACACCTTC
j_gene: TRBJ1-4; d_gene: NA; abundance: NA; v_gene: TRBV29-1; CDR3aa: CSVNWGPPNEKLFF; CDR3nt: TGCAGCGTTAATTGGGGGCCCCCTAATGAAAAACTGTTTTTT
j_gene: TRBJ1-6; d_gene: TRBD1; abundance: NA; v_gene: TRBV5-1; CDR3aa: CASSWGDSEFTLHF; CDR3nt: TGCGCCAGCAGCTGGGGGGACAGCGAATTCACCCTCCACTTT
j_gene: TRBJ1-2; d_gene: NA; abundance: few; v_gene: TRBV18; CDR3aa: CASSPQAGNNGYTF; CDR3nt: TGTGCCAGCTCACCACAGGCAGGGAATAATGGCTACACCTTC
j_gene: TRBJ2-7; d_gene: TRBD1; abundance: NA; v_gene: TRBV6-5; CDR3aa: CADRDSSYEQYF; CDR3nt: TGTGCGGATCGGGACAGCTCCTACGAGCAGTACTTC
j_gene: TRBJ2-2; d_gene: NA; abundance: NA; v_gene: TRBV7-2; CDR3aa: CASSLVARDTGELFF; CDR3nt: TGTGCCAGCAGCTTAGTGGCTCGGGACACCGGGGAGCTGTTTTTT
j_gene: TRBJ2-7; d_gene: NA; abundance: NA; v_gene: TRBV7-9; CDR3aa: CASADTGVSYEQYF; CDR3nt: TGTGCCAGCGCCGACACAGGAGTCTCCTACGAGCAGTACTTC
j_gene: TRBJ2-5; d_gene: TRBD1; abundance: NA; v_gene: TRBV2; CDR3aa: CASEGQSRQETQYF; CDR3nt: TGTGCCAGCGAGGGACAGAGCCGTCAAGAGACCCAGTACTTC
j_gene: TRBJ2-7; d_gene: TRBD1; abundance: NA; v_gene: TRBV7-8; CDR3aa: CASSLVQGAGEQYF; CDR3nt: TGTGCCAGCAGCTTAGTACAGGGGGCTGGAGAGCAGTACTTC
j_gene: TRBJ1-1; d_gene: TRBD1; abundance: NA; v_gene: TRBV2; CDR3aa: CASSAGTGGLNTEAFF; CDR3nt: TGTGCCAGCAGTGCCGGGACAGGGGGCCTGAACACTGAAGCTTTCTTT
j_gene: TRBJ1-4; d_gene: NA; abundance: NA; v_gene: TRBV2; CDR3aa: CASSGAVGTNEKLFF; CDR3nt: TGTGCCAGCAGTGGGGCAGTGGGAACTAATGAAAAACTGTTTTTT